This paragraph reports one T cell receptor (beta chain). This clonotype was counted between two and nine times. Its antigen has not been determined. No much larger clonotype is one base removed from it; base qualities were not supplied. CDR1 and CDR2, looked up from the germline V gene, are SQVTM and ANQGSEA. Measured from the cysteine to the phenylalanine, the CDR3 is 12 residues long. Only the CDR3 portion is preserved as DNA: 36 bases, with reading frame beginning at the first base. V is cut by 4 bases and J by 1 base, and the space between the germline ends is 7 bases. These data originate in a study of T cells after yellow fever vaccination (dated by TCRdb to the late 2010s). Regarding the research as a whole: Libraries from fractions with low cell numbers were prepared with the SMART-Seq v4 Ultra Low Input RNA kit. Two healthy male donors made up the cohort, one aged 18 to 30 years and the other aged 30 to 40 years. Blood was collected at multiple timepoints before and after primary and secondary immunization, and bulk PBMC replicates and cell subsets were isolated. Bulk TCR alpha and beta repertoires were sequenced longitudinally to track T-cell clones before and after primary and booster YFV17D yellow fever vaccination. Study-wide conclusions, independent of this receptor: Most clones expanded after primary vaccination were re-detected after the booster (around 96% of CD4 and roughly 85% of CD8), suggesting broad memory maintenance. The study included only a couple of donors, which limits how far the findings can be generalized. A small share of clonotypes was detected in both CD4 and CD8 compartments, with the overlap likely arising from convergent recombination. Compared with the primary T-cell response, the secondary T-cell response was faster but weaker, reaching its peak on day 5 rather than on day 15. Computational filtering was needed because FACS-sorted repertoires could contain abundant contaminating clonotypes from the bulk population.

Sequencing relied on an Illumina NovaSeq 6000. TCR cDNA was synthesized by 5'RACE template switching, which introduced a universal primer site and unique molecular identifiers. cDNA synthesis was primed from both the TCR alpha and TCR beta constant segments. Library amplification used two PCR steps, and the second PCR step added sample barcodes and sequencing adapters. Sequencing of libraries was performed on Illumina HiSeq 2500 (2x100 bp) or NovaSeq (2x150 bp). As for the original processing: Demultiplexing of reads and collapsing into UMI consensus sequences were performed with MIGEC, and V(D)J alignment was carried out with MiXCR. Vaccine-responding clonotypes were identified with edgeR using replicate PBMC samples, with FDR below 0.01 and a log2 fold change above 5 up to day 15 being required. Each bulk clonotype was labeled CD4 or CD8 based on which sequenced repertoire, CD4 or CD8, contained the clonotype at higher abundance. Starting from the raw public reads, TCRdb applied fastp trimming at Q25, assembled clones with MiXCR and retained in-frame beta chains. All rows with the same CDR3 protein become a single entry with the most common DNA and genes. The V and J calls here are based on TCRdb, not the publication. This sample gives some 160,000 distinct CDR3 sequences in total; 9.3% of them show up just once. Around 33% of the sample is held by the ten biggest clonotypes.

This sample's treatment or condition label indicates: live attenuated yellow fever vaccine strain. PBMCs were isolated from peripheral blood using a standard Ficoll-Paque protocol. CD4 and CD8 T-cell fractions were isolated with Dynabeads CD4 and CD8 positive selection kits. TriZol was used to extract RNA from bulk PBMCs, from CD4 and CD8 fractions, and from dextramer-positive and dextramer-negative fractions. This receptor chain uses TRBV29-1 and TRBJ1-2, with no confident D gene call. The TCR sequence derives from a young man who received the YFV17D yellow fever vaccine. Sample: CD8+ T cells sorted from PBMCs, taken 45 days after the yellow fever booster vaccination. In nucleotide form, the sequence is TGCAGCGTTGTCTCGGATAACTATGGCTACACCTTC. Translated, it gives CSVVSDNYGYTF. Outside the CDR3, residues come from the reference TRBV29-1 and TRBJ1-2 proteins, so the full variable domain is: SAVISQKPSRDICQRGTSLTIQCQVDSQVTMMFWYRQQPGQSLTLIATANQGSEATYESGFVIDKFPISRPNLTFSTLTVSNMSPEDSSIYLCSVVSDNYGYTFGSGTRLTVV.